A single sample gave rise to the 20 T cell receptor beta chains below, sequenced in a study of blood T cell repertoires in COVID-19. Produced via immunoSEQ multiplex PCR; TCRdb's table is partial and in-frame only. The data contain nearly 110,000 clones, more than 70% of them singletons. Material for sequencing was peripheral blood. These receptors came from a man between 40 and 49 years old with active or convalescent COVID-19.

CDR3 protein: CASSQVGGGNSPLHF. The CDR3 bases are TGTGCCAGCAGCCAAGTGGGGGGGGGTAATTCACCCCTCCACTTT. The genes are TRBV4-2 and TRBJ1-6; possibly TRBD1 for D (5 bases). This CDR3 comprises 15 residues. V lost 1 base to trimming and J lost 6 bases, with 10 bases between them. CDR1 and CDR2 (germline): LGHNA, YNFKEQ.

The J gene is TRBJ1-1, the V gene TRBV19, with a weak D call TRBD1 (6 bases). With 10 bases removed from V and 7 bases from J, the gap between germline ends came to 19 bases. There are 13 residues in the CDR3. CDR1 and CDR2 (germline): LNHDA, SQIVND (reference sequence). The CDR3 sequence is CATKGKGGLEAFF. Here the CDR3 DNA reads TGTGCCACTAAAGGGAAGGGGGGGCTTGAAGCTTTCTTT.

The genes are TRBV9 and TRBJ1-1; D might be TRBD1 (5 bases). The V end was cut by 5 bases, the J end by 5 bases, with 13 bases between. In germline, CDR1 is SGDLS, CDR2 YYNGEE. The CDR3 loop spans 13 amino acids. Here the CDR3 reads CASSGGGGTEAFF. The CDR3 region has the DNA TGTGCCAGCAGTGGCGGGGGAGGGACTGAAGCTTTCTTT.

The rearrangement joins TRBV2 to TRBJ2-2; a possible D gene is TRBD1 (6 bases). The ends were cut back, 7 bases at V and 0 bases at J, with 15 bases in the middle. The CDR3 loop spans 16 amino acids. From germline, CDR1 is SNHLY and CDR2 FYNNEI. CDR3 bases: TGTGCCAGCACCTGGGCAGGGGATTCGAACACCGGGGAGCTGTTTTTT. Translation gives CASTWAGDSNTGELFF.

V usage is TRBV7-2 and J usage is TRBJ2-7; D is uncertain. Germline V lookup: CDR1 SGHTA, CDR2 FQGNSA. The V gene lost 3 bases and the J gene lost 0 bases, with 9 bases spanning the gap. This CDR3 has 14 amino acids. The CDR3 reads CASSLAPSSYEQYF. The CDR3 nucleotides read TGTGCCAGCAGCTTGGCCCCATCCTCCTACGAGCAGTACTTC.

The chain employs TRBV2 and TRBJ1-2, with D uncertain. Germline assignment: CDR1 SNHLY and CDR2 FYNNEI. Trimming took off 4 bases at V and 1 base at J, with 4 bases between the two ends. The CDR3 has 12 amino acids. The CDR3 region is CASSVINYGYTF. In DNA form, the CDR3 reads TGTGCCAGCAGTGTTATTAACTATGGCTACACCTTC.

The chain employs TRBV28 and TRBJ2-7; 10 nucleotides match TRBD2. Unmatched junction bases numbered 6, after V lost 5 bases and J lost 2 bases. Looked up from germline, CDR1 is MDHEN and CDR2 is SYDVKM. The CDR3 covers 15 residues. CDR3 region: CASSSLAGVAYEQYF. The CDR3, as DNA: TGTGCCAGCAGTAGTCTAGCGGGAGTCGCCTACGAGCAGTACTTC.

This clone was detected only a few times. The CDR3 is CASSWSVTEAFF. CDR3 DNA: TGTGCCAGCAGTTGGTCGGTCACTGAAGCTTTCTTT. The chain is built from TRBV12-3 or TRBV12-4 and TRBJ1-1; D unclear. Trimming stripped 4 bases from V and 4 bases from J, with 7 bases between. This CDR3 has 12 amino acids.

This clone was picked up one time. The chain uses TRBV6-2 or TRBV6-3 and TRBJ1-5; D gene uncertain. The germline CDR1 and CDR2 sequences are MNHEY and SVGEGT. The CDR3 loop spans 14 amino acids. V lost 3 bases and J 4 bases, leaving 10 bases between the germline ends. The CDR3 region is CASSYVGENQPQHF. The CDR3 nucleotides are TGTGCCAGCAGTTATGTCGGGGAAAATCAGCCCCAGCATTTT.

The V gene is TRBV28, the J gene TRBJ1-2; weak D call: TRBD1 (5 bases). This CDR3 contains 13 residues. Trimming removed 3 bases at V and 7 bases at J, with 12 bases between. From germline, CDR1 is MDHEN and CDR2 SYDVKM. CDR3 residues: CASSFAGLLGYTF. In nucleotides, the CDR3 is TGTGCCAGCAGTTTCGCAGGGTTACTTGGCTACACCTTC.

The V call is TRBV4-2, the J call TRBJ2-7; D is ambiguous. V lost 3 bases, J lost 3 bases, and 9 bases lay in between. The germline gives CDR1 LGHNA, CDR2 YNFKEQ. This CDR3 has 13 amino acids. CDR3 DNA sequence: TGTGCCAGCAGCCAGGTACTATACTACGAGCAGTACTTC. Its protein product is CASSQVLYYEQYF.

This rearrangement joins TRBV4-3 to TRBJ1-2, with D uncertain. The germline gives CDR1 LGHNA, CDR2 YSLEER. V lost 6 bases to trimming and J lost 6 bases, with 14 bases between them. CDR3 length: 13 amino acids. For the CDR3, the DNA is TGCGCCAGCAGAAAAACCGGGGTGGATGGCTACACCTTC. It is translated as CASRKTGVDGYTF.

The V gene is TRBV5-1, the J gene TRBJ2-1; no firm D call. The V end lost 0 bases, the J end lost 7 bases, and 5 bases lay between the germline ends. Germline-derived CDR1 and CDR2 are SGHRS and YFSETQ. This CDR3 contains 12 residues. The DNA of the CDR3 is TGCGCCAGCAGCTTGGACGGGAATGAGCAGTTCTTC. Protein: CASSLDGNEQFF.

The gene calls are TRBV2 and TRBJ2-2; D may be TRBD1 (5 bases). The germline V gene encodes CDR1 SNHLY and CDR2 FYNNEI. Trimming cost V 7 bases and J 6 bases, with 9 bases left between them. The CDR3 extends over 12 amino acids. The CDR3 protein is CASKAGPGELFF. The CDR3, as DNA: TGTGCCAGCAAAGCAGGGCCCGGGGAGCTGTTTTTT.

This chain links TRBV18 with TRBJ2-1; D is possibly TRBD1 (5 bases). V was shortened by 3 bases and J by 6 bases, with 12 bases between the two germline ends. Germline V lookup: CDR1 KGHSH, CDR2 LQKENI. CDR3 length: 14 amino acids. The CDR3: CASSPSQVGNEQFF. DNA for the CDR3: TGTGCCAGCTCACCGTCACAGGTGGGCAATGAGCAGTTCTTC.

CDR3 sequence: CASTPGQSYEQYF. CDR3 nucleotides: TGTGCCAGCACCCCGGGACAGTCCTACGAGCAGTACTTC. The chain combines TRBV6-2 or TRBV6-3 with TRBJ2-7; 7 bases map to TRBD1. CDR3 length: 13 residues. The germline CDR1 and CDR2 sequences are MNHEY and SVGEGT. Losses at the gene ends were 7 bases for V and 1 base for J; bases not matched to a gene: 4.

The rearrangement links TRBV11-2 to TRBJ1-4; 8 bases fit TRBD1. The length of the CDR3 is 15 residues. Germline V lookup: CDR1 SGHAT, CDR2 FQNNGV. Unmatched junction bases numbered 5, after V lost 0 bases and J lost 8 bases. The CDR3 region is CASSLDRTGREKLFF. The CDR3 bases are TGTGCCAGCAGCTTAGATCGGACAGGGAGGGAAAAACTGTTTTTT.

The CDR3 loop reads CASSVAGDSYGYTF. CDR3 DNA sequence: TGTGCCAGCAGCGTAGCTGGCGACAGTTATGGCTACACCTTC. The rearrangement links TRBV9 to TRBJ1-2; perhaps TRBD1 as D (5 bases). The CDR3 is 14 amino acids. Germline CDR1 reads SGDLS; CDR2 reads YYNGEE. V lost 0 bases to trimming and J lost 5 bases, with 11 bases between them.

This clone appeared once. The rearrangement uses TRBV12-3 or TRBV12-4 and TRBJ1-1; D might be TRBD1 (6 bases). Trimming took off 5 bases at V and 2 bases at J, with 9 bases between the two ends. There are 13 residues in the CDR3. In DNA, the CDR3 is TGTGCCAGCAGTGTACAGGGAAACACTGAAGCTTTCTTT. This gives the protein CASSVQGNTEAFF.

This chain connects TRBV2 to TRBJ2-7; TRBD1 matches at 10 bases. CDR1 and CDR2 (germline): SNHLY, FYNNEI. Unmatched junction bases numbered 8, after V lost 2 bases and J lost 4 bases. The CDR3 runs 16 residues. The CDR3 loop is CASSERGGQGWYEQYF. CDR3 nucleotides: TGTGCCAGCAGTGAAAGGGGGGGACAGGGGTGGTACGAGCAGTACTTC.